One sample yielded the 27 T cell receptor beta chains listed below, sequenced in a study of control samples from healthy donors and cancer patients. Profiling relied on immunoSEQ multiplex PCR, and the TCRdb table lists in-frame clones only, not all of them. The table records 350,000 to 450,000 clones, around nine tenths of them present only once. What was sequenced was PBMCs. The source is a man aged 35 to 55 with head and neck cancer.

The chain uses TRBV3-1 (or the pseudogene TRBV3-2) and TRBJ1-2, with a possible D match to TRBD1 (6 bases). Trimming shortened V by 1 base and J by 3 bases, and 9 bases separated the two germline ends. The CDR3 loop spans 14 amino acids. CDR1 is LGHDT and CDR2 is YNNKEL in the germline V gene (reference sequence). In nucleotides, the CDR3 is TGTGCCAGCAGCCAAGTCCCAGGGGACTATGGCTACACCTTC. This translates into CASSQVPGDYGYTF.

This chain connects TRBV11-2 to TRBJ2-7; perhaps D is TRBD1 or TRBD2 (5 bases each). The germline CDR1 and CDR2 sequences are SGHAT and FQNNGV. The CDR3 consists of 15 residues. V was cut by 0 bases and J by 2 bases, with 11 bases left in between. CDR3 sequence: CASSLDRDPTYEQYF. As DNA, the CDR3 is TGTGCCAGCAGCTTAGATCGGGACCCTACCTACGAGCAGTACTTC.

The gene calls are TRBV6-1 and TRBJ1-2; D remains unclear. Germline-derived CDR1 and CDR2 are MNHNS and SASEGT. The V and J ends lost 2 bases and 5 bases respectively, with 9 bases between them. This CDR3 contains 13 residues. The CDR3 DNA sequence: TGTGCCAGCAGTGAACAGGAAAGGTATGGCTACACCTTC. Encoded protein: CASSEQERYGYTF.

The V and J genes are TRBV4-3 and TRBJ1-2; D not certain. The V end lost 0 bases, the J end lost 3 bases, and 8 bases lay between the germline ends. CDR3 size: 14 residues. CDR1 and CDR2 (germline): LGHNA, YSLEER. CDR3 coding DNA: TGCGCCAGCAGCCAAGACCTCGTAGACTATGGCTACACCTTC. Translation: CASSQDLVDYGYTF.

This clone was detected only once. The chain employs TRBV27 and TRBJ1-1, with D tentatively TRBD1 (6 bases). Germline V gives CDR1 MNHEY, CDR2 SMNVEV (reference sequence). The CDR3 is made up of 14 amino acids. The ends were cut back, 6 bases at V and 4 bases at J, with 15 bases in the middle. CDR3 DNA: TGTGCCAGCAGGCGGACAGCGGTGGGCACTGAAGCTTTCTTT. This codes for CASRRTAVGTEAFF.

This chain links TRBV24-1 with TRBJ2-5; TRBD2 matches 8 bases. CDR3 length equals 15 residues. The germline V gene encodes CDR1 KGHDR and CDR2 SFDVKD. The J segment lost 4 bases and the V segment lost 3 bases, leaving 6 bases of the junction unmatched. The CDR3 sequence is CATSDPTGLAETQYF. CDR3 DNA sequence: TGTGCCACCAGTGATCCCACCGGACTAGCAGAGACCCAGTACTTC.

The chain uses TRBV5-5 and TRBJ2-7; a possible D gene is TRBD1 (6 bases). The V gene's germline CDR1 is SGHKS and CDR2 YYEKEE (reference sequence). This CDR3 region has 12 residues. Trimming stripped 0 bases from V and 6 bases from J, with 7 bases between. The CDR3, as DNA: TGTGCCAGCAGCTTGGGGACAGTCGAGCAGTACTTC. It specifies CASSLGTVEQYF.

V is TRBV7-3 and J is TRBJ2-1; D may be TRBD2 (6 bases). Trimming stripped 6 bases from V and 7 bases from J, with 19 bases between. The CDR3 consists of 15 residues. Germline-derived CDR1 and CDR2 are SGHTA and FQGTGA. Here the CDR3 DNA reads TGTGCCAGCAGTCGGGACTCCGTCTCGGGGAATGAGCAGTTCTTC. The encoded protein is CASSRDSVSGNEQFF.

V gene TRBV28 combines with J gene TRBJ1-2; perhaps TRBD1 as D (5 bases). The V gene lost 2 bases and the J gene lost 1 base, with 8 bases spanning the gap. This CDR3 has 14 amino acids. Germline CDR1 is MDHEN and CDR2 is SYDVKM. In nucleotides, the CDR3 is TGTGCCAGCAGTTTAGACAGCAGTAACTATGGCTACACCTTC. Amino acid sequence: CASSLDSSNYGYTF.

CDR3 bases: TGTGCCACCAGCCCGGACAGGGGGCGTGAAAAACTGTTTTTT. Translation gives CATSPDRGREKLFF. The chain joins TRBV15 to TRBJ1-4; 11 positions match TRBD1. The V gene's germline CDR1 is LNHNV and CDR2 YYDKDF (reference sequence). The J segment lost 7 bases and the V segment lost 5 bases, leaving 3 bases of the junction unmatched. This CDR3 has 14 amino acids.

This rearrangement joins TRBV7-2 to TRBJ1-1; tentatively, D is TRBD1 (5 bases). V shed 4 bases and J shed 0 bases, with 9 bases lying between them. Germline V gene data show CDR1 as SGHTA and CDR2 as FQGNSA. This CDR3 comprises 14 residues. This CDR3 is CASSSGTVNTEAFF. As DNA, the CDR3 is TGTGCCAGCAGCTCAGGGACGGTGAACACTGAAGCTTTCTTT.

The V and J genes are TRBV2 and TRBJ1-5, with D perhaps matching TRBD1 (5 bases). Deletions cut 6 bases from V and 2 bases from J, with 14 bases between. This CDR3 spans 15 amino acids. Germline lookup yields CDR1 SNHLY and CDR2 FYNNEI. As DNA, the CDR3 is TGTGCCAGCAGGACCCGGGGACCGGGCAATCAGCCCCAGCATTTT. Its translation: CASRTRGPGNQPQHF.

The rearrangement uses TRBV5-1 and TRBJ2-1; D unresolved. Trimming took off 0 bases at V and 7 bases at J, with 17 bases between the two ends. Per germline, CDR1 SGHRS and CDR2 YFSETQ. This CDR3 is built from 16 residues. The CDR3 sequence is CASSLVAGSLGNEQFF. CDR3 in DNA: TGCGCCAGCAGCTTGGTGGCAGGAAGTTTGGGGAATGAGCAGTTCTTC.

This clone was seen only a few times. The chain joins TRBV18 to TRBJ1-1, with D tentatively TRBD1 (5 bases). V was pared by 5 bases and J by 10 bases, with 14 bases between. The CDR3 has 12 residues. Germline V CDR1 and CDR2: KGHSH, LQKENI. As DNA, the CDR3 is TGTGCCAGCTCATCGCTGGAGGGGTTAGCTTTCTTT. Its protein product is CASSSLEGLAFF.

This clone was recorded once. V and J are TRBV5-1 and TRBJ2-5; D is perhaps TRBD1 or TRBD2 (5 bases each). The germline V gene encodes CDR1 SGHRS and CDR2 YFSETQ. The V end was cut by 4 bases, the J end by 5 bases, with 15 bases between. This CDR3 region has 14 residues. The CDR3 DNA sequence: TGCGCCAGCAGCCGGGACCCCTCTACGGAGACCCAGTACTTC. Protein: CASSRDPSTETQYF.

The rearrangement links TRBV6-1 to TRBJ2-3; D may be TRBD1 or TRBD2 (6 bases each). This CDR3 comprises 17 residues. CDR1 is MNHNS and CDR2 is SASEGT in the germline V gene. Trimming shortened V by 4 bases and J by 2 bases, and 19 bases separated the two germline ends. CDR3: CASSGPPGAVNTDTQYF. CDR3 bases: TGTGCCAGCAGTGGGCCCCCGGGGGCGGTCAACACAGATACGCAGTATTTT.

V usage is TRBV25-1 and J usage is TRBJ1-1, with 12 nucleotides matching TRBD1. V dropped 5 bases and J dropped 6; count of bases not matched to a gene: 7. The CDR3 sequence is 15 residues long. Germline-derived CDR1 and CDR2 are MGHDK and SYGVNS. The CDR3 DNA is TGTGCCAGCAGTAAACCGGGACAGGGGGCCTCTGAAGCTTTCTTT. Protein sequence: CASSKPGQGASEAFF.

CDR3 sequence reads: CASSASGRTYNEQFF. In nucleotides, the CDR3 is TGTGCCAGCAGTGCCAGCGGGAGGACCTACAATGAGCAGTTCTTC. The chain employs TRBV25-1 and TRBJ2-1; 9 nucleotides match TRBD2. This CDR3 has 15 amino acids. Germline-derived CDR1 and CDR2 are MGHDK and SYGVNS. The V segment lost 4 bases and the J segment 2 bases; nucleotides outside the gene matches: 3.

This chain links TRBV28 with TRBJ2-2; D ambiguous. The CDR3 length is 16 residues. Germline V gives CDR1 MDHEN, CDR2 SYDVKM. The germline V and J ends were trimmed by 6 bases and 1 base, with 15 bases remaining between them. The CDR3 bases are TGTGCCAGCAGCCTCCTTGTTAATTGGAACACCGGGGAGCTGTTTTTT. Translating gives CASSLLVNWNTGELFF.

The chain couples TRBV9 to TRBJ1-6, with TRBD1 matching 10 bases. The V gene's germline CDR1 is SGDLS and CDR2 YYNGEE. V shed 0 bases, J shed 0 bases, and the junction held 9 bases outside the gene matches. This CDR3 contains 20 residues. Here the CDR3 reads CASSVGSGTGEGSYNSPLHF. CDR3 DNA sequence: TGTGCCAGCAGCGTAGGGTCGGGGACAGGGGAAGGCTCCTATAATTCACCCCTCCACTTT.

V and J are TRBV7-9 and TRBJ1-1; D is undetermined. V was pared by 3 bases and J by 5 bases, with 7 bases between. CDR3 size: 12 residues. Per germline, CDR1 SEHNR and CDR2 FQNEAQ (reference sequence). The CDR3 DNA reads TGTGCCAGCAGCTTTGTGGATACTGAAGCTTTCTTT. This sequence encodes CASSFVDTEAFF.

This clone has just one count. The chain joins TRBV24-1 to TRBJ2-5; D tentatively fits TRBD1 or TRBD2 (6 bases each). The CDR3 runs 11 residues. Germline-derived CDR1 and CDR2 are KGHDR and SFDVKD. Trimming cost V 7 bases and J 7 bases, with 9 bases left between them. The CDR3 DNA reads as TGTGCCACCAGCGAGGGGGGGACCCAGTACTTC. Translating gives CATSEGGTQYF.

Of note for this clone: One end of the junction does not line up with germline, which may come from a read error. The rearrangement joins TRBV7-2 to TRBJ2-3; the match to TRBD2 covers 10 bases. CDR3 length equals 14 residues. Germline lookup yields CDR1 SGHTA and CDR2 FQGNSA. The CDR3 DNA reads TGTGCCAGCAGCCTAGCGGGGGCCGGGGATACGCAGTATTTT. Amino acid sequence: CASSLAGAGDTQYF.

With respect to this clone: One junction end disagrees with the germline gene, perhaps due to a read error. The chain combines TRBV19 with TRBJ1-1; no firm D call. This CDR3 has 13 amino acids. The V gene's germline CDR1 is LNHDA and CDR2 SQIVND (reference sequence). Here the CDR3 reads CASSIGMASEAFF. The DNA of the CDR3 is TGTGCCAGCAGTATAGGGATGGCCTCTGAAGCTTTCTTT.

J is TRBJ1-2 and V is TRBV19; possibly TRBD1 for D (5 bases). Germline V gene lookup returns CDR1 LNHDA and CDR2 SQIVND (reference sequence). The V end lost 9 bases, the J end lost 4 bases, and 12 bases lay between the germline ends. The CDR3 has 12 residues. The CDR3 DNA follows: TGTGCCAGCGGTCACAGGCTCTATGGCTACACCTTC. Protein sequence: CASGHRLYGYTF.

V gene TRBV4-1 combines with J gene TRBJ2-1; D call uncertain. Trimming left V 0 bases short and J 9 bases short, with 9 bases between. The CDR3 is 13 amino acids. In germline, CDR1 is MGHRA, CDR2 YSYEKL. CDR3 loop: CASSQESPGEQFF. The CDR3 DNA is TGCGCCAGCAGCCAAGAATCGCCAGGTGAGCAGTTCTTC.

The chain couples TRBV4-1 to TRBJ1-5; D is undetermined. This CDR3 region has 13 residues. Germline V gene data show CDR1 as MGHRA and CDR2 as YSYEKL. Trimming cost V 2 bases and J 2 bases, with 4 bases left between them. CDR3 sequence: CASSQLGNQPQHF. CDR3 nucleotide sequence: TGCGCCAGCAGCCAACTCGGCAATCAGCCCCAGCATTTT.